A single sample is the source of the 19 T cell receptor beta chains below, sequenced in a study of blood T cell repertoires in COVID-19. The data were produced by immunoSEQ multiplex PCR, yet TCRdb's version contains in-frame clones alone and is incomplete. Of hundreds of thousands of clones listed, about 91% are singletons. The sequencing sample was made of PBMCs or T cells enriched from blood (not recorded which). Receptors were obtained from a woman between 40 and 55 years old who had recovered from COVID-19.

J is TRBJ1-4 and V is TRBV9, with D maybe TRBD1 (6 bases). CDR1 and CDR2 (germline): SGDLS, YYNGEE. The CDR3 length is 14 residues. Between the trimmed V and J ends, which lost 2 bases and 2 bases, there was a span of 7 bases. The chain's CDR3 is CASSVGQTNEKLFF. In DNA, the CDR3 is TGTGCCAGCAGCGTCGGACAGACTAATGAAAAACTGTTTTTT.

The rearrangement links TRBV4-3 to TRBJ1-1, with D unresolved. CDR1 is LGHNA, CDR2 YSLEER, per germline. The CDR3 has 13 amino acids. V was shortened by 4 bases and J by 3 bases, with 9 bases between the two germline ends. The chain's CDR3 is CASSRSLDTEAFF. CDR3 nucleotide sequence: TGCGCCAGCAGCCGGAGCTTGGACACTGAAGCTTTCTTT.

In its sample, this clone was seen once. This chain connects TRBV19 to TRBJ1-5; weak D call: TRBD1 (6 bases). The V gene's germline CDR1 is LNHDA and CDR2 SQIVND (reference sequence). The length of the CDR3 is 15 residues. Trimming left V 3 bases short and J 3 bases short, with 12 bases between. The CDR3 nucleotides read TGTGCCAGTAGTATGGGTGGACAGTTCAATCAGCCCCAGCATTTT. This sequence encodes CASSMGGQFNQPQHF.

The chain employs TRBV11-3 and TRBJ2-7; 7 nucleotides line up with TRBD1. V lost 1 base to trimming and J lost 9 bases; unmatched junction nucleotides: 6. From germline, CDR1 is SGHNT and CDR2 YENEEA. The CDR3 length is 13 residues. CDR3 in amino acids: CASSLGRQGRQYF. DNA of the CDR3: TGTGCCAGCAGCTTAGGACGACAGGGTCGGCAGTACTTC.

The chain combines TRBV19 with TRBJ2-7; weak D call: TRBD2 (6 bases). The germline CDR1 and CDR2 sequences are LNHDA and SQIVND (reference sequence). Trimming shortened V by 5 bases and J by 4 bases, and 9 bases separated the two germline ends. CDR3 length: 12 residues. CDR3 nucleotides: TGTGCCAGTAGTGGGGACTTATACGAGCAGTACTTC. Translation: CASSGDLYEQYF. The complete variable domain, with remaining parts taken from reference TRBV19 and TRBJ2-7, reads DGGITQSPKYLFRKEGQNVTLSCEQNLNHDAMYWYRQDPGQGLRLIYYSQIVNDFQKGDIAEGYSVSREKKESFPLTVTSAQKNPTAFYLCASSGDLYEQYFGPGTRLTVT.

This clone was picked up one time. At the DNA level, this CDR3 is encoded by other sequences in the same sample as well. The rearrangement uses TRBV29-1 and TRBJ2-3; 9 bases line up with TRBD2. The V and J ends lost 3 bases and 1 base, in that order; junction bases with no gene match: 5. Per germline, CDR1 SQVTM and CDR2 ANQGSEA. The CDR3 spans 15 residues. Here the CDR3 DNA reads TGCAGCGTTGAGGGACTAGCAGGAGGCACAGATACGCAGTATTTT. It encodes CSVEGLAGGTDTQYF.

A word on this clone: A read error may account for a junction end that differs from germline. This sequence joins TRBV7-8 and TRBJ1-5; 12 nucleotides agree with TRBD1. Germline CDR1 and CDR2: SGHVS and FQNEAQ. The CDR3 totals 18 residues. In DNA form, the CDR3 reads TGTGCTAGCAGCTCATGGGACAGGGGGCTTGGATTGGGTCAGCCCCAGCATTTT. Protein: CASSSWDRGLGLGQPQHF.

V usage is TRBV14 and J usage is TRBJ2-1; no clear D gene. The V end was cut by 4 bases, the J end by 9 bases, with 7 bases between. Germline-derived CDR1 and CDR2 are SGHDN and FVKESK. CDR3 size: 11 residues. DNA for the CDR3: TGTGCCAGCAGCCCGGGTCGTGAGCAGTTCTTC. Encoded protein: CASSPGREQFF.

This clone was seen only once. The rearrangement uses TRBV2 and TRBJ2-7; 7 bases line up with TRBD2. The CDR3 is 16 residues long. The V gene's germline CDR1 is SNHLY and CDR2 FYNNEI. The trim removed 6 bases at V and 2 bases at J, leaving 13 bases unmatched. The chain's CDR3 is CASRDRSSGPAYEQYF. The CDR3 DNA sequence: TGTGCCAGCAGGGACCGATCTAGCGGACCAGCCTACGAGCAGTACTTC.

The rearrangement uses TRBV5-1 and TRBJ2-2; tentatively, D is TRBD1 (7 bases). CDR1 and CDR2 (germline): SGHRS, YFSETQ. Trimming pared 1 base from V and 5 bases from J, leaving 12 bases between. The CDR3 is 15 amino acids. The CDR3 nucleotides read TGCGCCAGCAGCTTGATGCAGGGGGGAACCGGGGAGCTGTTTTTT. It specifies CASSLMQGGTGELFF. Using reference TRBV5-1 and TRBJ2-2 for the parts outside the CDR3, the full variable domain is KAGVTQTPRYLIKTRGQQVTLSCSPISGHRSVSWYQQTPGQGLQFLFEYFSETQRNKGNFPGRFSGRQFSNSRSEMNVSTLELGDSALYLCASSLMQGGTGELFFGEGSRLTVL.

The genes are TRBV28 and TRBJ2-2; 10 bases agree with TRBD2. This CDR3 has 15 residues. Germline V gene sequence: CDR1 MDHEN, CDR2 SYDVKM. V lost 4 bases and J lost 3; bases outside the gene matches: 2. The CDR3 sequence is CASSSSGRDTGELFF. The DNA for the CDR3 is TGTGCCAGCAGTTCGAGCGGGAGGGACACCGGGGAGCTGTTTTTT. Using reference TRBV28 and TRBJ2-2 for the parts outside the CDR3, the full variable domain is DVKVTQSSRYLVKRTGEKVFLECVQDMDHENMFWYRQDPGLGLRLIYFSYDVKMKEKGDIPEGYSVSREKKERFSLILESASTNQTSMYLCASSSSGRDTGELFFGEGSRLTVL.

The CDR3 coding sequence is TGCGCCAGCAGCGCTGACAGGCGTACTGAAGCTTTCTTT. Its translation is CASSADRRTEAFF. This chain connects TRBV5-1 to TRBJ1-1; D is perhaps TRBD1 (6 bases). The CDR3 is 13 residues long. In germline, CDR1 is SGHRS, CDR2 YFSETQ. The V end lost 4 bases, the J end lost 5 bases, and 12 bases lay between the germline ends.

This clone was counted once. The junction and the germline gene differ at one end; a read error may be behind it. The chain recombines TRBV19 with TRBJ1-3; possible D gene TRBD1, 6 bases. The CDR3 is 15 amino acids. Germline V gene data show CDR1 as LNHDA and CDR2 as SQIVND (reference sequence). DNA of the CDR3: TGTGCCAGTAGAATAGTGGGGGCTACTGGAAACACCATATATTTT. This gives the protein CASRIVGATGNTIYF.

The chain employs TRBV3-1 (or the pseudogene TRBV3-2) and TRBJ2-1; TRBD2 is a possible D gene (7 bases). Per germline, CDR1 LGHDT and CDR2 YNNKEL (reference sequence). This CDR3 has 15 residues. Trimming left V 4 bases short and J 8 bases short, with 18 bases between. DNA for the CDR3: TGTGCCAGCAGCCCCGGCGGGGGCTTCATCCATGAGCAGTTCTTC. Amino acid sequence: CASSPGGGFIHEQFF.

This clone was observed once. The chain has TRBV7-2 and TRBJ2-3; 14 nucleotides align to TRBD2. Germline loops: CDR1 SGHTA, CDR2 FQGNSA. The CDR3 contains 18 residues. J was trimmed by 1 base and V by 5 bases; bases with no gene match: 8. CDR3: CASSRGTSGGLGTDTQYF. CDR3 bases: TGTGCCAGCAGCCGTGGGACTAGCGGGGGACTAGGCACAGATACGCAGTATTTT. Using reference TRBV7-2 and TRBJ2-3 for the parts outside the CDR3, the full variable domain is GAGVSQSPSNKVTEKGKDVELRCDPISGHTALYWYRQSLGQGLEFLIYFQGNSAPDKSGLPSDRFSAERTGGSVSTLTIQRTQQEDSAVYLCASSRGTSGGLGTDTQYFGPGTRLTVL.

The V and J genes are TRBV7-2 and TRBJ1-1; D is undetermined. The germline V gene encodes CDR1 SGHTA and CDR2 FQGNSA. There are 15 residues in the CDR3. V lost 1 base and J 3 bases, leaving 12 bases between the germline ends. Here the CDR3 DNA reads TGTGCCAGCAGCTTAGATCGGGGTTTAGACACTGAAGCTTTCTTT. This gives the protein CASSLDRGLDTEAFF. The full variable domain, completed using reference TRBV7-2 and TRBJ1-1, is GAGVSQSPSNKVTEKGKDVELRCDPISGHTALYWYRQSLGQGLEFLIYFQGNSAPDKSGLPSDRFSAERTGGSVSTLTIQRTQQEDSAVYLCASSLDRGLDTEAFFGQGTRLTVV.

For this clone: Other DNA variants within this sample encode the same CDR3. Here the CDR3 DNA reads TGTGCCAGCAGCCTGACTAGCGGGGGGGCGAGTGAGCAGTTCTTC. Protein product: CASSLTSGGASEQFF. The V gene is TRBV11-2, the J gene TRBJ2-1; 14 bases line up with TRBD2. CDR1 is SGHAT and CDR2 is FQNNGV in the germline V gene. With V trimmed by 5 bases and J by 9 bases, 6 bases remained unmatched. This CDR3 spans 15 amino acids.

CDR3 loop: CASSLSQGAGTEAFF. The DNA of the CDR3 is TGTGCCAGCAGCTTATCCCAGGGGGCGGGTACTGAAGCTTTCTTT. The chain employs TRBV7-2 and TRBJ1-1; 8 bases are shared with TRBD1. The CDR3 loop spans 15 amino acids. Germline values: CDR1 SGHTA, CDR2 FQGNSA. The V gene end was trimmed by 2 bases and the J gene end by 5 bases; junction bases not matched to a gene: 7.

This rearrangement joins TRBV11-2 to TRBJ2-7; a weak D match, TRBD1 (6 bases). Per the germline V gene, CDR1 is SGHAT and CDR2 is FQNNGV. Trimming removed 5 bases at V and 2 bases at J, with 13 bases between. This CDR3 region has 14 residues. The CDR3 here is CASSLLTGPYEQYF. As DNA, the CDR3 is TGTGCCAGCAGCCTACTGACAGGTCCCTACGAGCAGTACTTC.